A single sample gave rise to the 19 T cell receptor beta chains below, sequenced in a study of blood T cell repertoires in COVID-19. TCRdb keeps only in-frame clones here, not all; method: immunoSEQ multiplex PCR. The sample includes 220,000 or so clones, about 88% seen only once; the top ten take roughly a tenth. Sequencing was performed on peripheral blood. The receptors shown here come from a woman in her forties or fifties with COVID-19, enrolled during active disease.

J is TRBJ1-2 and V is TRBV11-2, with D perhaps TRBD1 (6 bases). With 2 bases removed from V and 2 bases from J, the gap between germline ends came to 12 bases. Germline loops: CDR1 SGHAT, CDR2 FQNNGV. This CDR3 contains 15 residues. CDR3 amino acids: CASSLSGGRNYGYTF. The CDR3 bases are TGTGCCAGCAGCTTATCCGGGGGGCGCAACTATGGCTACACCTTC.

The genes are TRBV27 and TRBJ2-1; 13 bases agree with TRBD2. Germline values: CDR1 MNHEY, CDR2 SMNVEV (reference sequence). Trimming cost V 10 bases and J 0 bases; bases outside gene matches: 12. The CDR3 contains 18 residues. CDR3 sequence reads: CATSPGLAGSSSYNEQFF. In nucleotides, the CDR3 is TGTGCCACGTCACCGGGACTAGCGGGGTCAAGCTCCTACAATGAGCAGTTCTTC.

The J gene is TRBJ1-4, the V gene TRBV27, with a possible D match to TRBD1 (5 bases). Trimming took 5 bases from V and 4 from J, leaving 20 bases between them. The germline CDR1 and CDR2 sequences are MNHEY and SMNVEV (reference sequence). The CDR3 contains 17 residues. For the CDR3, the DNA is TGTGCCAGCAGTCCTACCGTCCTAGGGCAGGGTAATGAAAAACTGTTTTTT. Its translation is CASSPTVLGQGNEKLFF. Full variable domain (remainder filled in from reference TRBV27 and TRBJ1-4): EAQVTQNPRYLITVTGKKLTVTCSQNMNHEYMSWYRQDPGLGLRQIYYSMNVEVTDKGDVPEGYKVSRKEKRNFPLILESPSPNQTSLYFCASSPTVLGQGNEKLFFGSGTQLSVL.

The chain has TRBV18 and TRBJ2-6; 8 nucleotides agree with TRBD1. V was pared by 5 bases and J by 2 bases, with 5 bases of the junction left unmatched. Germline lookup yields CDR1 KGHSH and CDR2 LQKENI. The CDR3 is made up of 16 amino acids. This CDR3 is CASSKGQGAGANVLTF. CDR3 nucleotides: TGTGCCAGCTCAAAAGGACAGGGAGCTGGGGCCAACGTCCTGACTTTC.

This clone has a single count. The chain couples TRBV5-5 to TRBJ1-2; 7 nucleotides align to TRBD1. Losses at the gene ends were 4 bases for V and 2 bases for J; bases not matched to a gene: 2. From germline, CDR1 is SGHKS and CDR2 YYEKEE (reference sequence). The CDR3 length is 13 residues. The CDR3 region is CASSPQGNYGYTF. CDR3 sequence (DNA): TGTGCCAGCAGCCCACAGGGGAACTATGGCTACACCTTC.

The CDR3 sequence is CASRTARPYEQYF. The CDR3 DNA follows: TGTGCCAGCAGAACGGCCAGGCCCTACGAGCAGTACTTC. The gene calls are TRBV2 and TRBJ2-7, with no clear D. CDR3 size: 13 residues. V gave up 6 bases and J gave up 2 bases, with 11 bases separating them. Germline V lookup: CDR1 SNHLY, CDR2 FYNNEI.

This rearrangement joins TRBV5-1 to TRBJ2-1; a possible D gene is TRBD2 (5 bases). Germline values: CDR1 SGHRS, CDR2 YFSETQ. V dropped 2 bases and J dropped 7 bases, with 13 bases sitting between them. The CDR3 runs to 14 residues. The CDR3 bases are TGCGCCAGCAGCTTAAGCGGTCCCGGGAATGAGCAGTTCTTC. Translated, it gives CASSLSGPGNEQFF.

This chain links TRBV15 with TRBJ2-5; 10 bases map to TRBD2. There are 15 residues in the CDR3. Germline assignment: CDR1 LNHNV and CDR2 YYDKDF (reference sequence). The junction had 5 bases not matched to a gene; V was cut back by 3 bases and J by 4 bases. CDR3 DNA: TGTGCCACCAGCAGGGGAATAGCGGGGGGAGAGACCCAGTACTTC. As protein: CATSRGIAGGETQYF.

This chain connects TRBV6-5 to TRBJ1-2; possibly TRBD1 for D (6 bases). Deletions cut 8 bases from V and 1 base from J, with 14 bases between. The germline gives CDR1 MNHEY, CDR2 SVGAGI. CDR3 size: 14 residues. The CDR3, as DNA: TGTGCCAGCGGCTTTAGGGGGAATAACTATGGCTACACCTTC. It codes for CASGFRGNNYGYTF.

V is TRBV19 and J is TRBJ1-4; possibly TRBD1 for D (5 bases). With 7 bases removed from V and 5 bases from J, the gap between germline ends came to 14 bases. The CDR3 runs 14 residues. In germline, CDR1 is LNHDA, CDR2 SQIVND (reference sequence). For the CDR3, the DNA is TGTGCCAGTACCGCGGGGGGTCCCAATGAAAAACTGTTTTTT. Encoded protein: CASTAGGPNEKLFF.

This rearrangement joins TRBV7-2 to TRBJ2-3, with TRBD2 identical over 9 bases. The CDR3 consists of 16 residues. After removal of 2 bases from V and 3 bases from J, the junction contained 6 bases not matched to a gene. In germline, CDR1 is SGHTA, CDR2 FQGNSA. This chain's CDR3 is CASSLKGTSPTDTQYF. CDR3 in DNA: TGTGCCAGCAGCTTAAAGGGGACTAGCCCTACAGATACGCAGTATTTT.

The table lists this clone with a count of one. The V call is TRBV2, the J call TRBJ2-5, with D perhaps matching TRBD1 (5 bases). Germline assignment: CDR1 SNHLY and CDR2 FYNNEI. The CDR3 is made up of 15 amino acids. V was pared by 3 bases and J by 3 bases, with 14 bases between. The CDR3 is CASSDYQGWEETQYF. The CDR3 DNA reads TGTGCCAGCAGTGATTATCAGGGATGGGAAGAGACCCAGTACTTC.

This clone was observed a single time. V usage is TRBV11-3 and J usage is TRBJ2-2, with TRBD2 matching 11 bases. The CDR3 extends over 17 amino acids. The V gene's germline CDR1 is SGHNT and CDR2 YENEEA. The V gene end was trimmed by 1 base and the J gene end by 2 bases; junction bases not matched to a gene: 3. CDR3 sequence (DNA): TGTGCCAGCAGCTTAGTACTAGCGGGGGCTAACACCGGGGAGCTGTTTTTT. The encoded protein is CASSLVLAGANTGELFF.

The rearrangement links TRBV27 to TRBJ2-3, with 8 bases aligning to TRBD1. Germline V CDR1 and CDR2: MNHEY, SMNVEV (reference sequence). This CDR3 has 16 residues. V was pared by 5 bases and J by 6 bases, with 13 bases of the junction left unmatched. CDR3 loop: CASSPQGAGVWDTQYF. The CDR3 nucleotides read TGTGCCAGCAGTCCCCAGGGGGCAGGGGTGTGGGATACGCAGTATTTT.

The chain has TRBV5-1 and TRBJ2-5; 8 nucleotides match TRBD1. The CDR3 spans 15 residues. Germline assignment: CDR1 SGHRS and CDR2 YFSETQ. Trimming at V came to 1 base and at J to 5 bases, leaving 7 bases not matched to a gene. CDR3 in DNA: TGCGCCAGCAGCTTGACAGGGGGTAGTAGGGAGACCCAGTACTTC. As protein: CASSLTGGSRETQYF.

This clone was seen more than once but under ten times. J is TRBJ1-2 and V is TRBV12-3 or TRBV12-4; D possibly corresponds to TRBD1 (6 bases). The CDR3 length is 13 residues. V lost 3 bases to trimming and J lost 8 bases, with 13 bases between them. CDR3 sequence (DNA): TGTGCCAGCAGTTTTACGGGGGGCAGAGGCTACACCTTC. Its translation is CASSFTGGRGYTF.

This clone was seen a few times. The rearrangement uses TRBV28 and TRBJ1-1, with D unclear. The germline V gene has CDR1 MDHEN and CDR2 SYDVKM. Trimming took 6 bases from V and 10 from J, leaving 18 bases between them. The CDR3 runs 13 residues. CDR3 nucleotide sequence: TGTGCCAGCAGCGGGTGGGTTGAGGGTATAGCTTTCTTT. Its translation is CASSGWVEGIAFF.

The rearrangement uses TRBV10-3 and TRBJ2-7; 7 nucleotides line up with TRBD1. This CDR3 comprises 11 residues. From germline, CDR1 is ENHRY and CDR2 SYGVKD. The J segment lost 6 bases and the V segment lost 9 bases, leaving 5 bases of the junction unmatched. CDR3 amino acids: CAIRQGSEQYV. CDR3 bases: TGTGCCATTCGACAGGGAAGCGAGCAGTACGTC.

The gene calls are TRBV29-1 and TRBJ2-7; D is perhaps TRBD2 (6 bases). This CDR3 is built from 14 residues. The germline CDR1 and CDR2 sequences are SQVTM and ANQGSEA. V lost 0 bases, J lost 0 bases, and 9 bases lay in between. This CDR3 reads CSVEERGISYEQYF. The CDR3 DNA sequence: TGCAGCGTTGAAGAGCGGGGAATCTCCTACGAGCAGTACTTC.